The next 13 T cell receptor beta chains were all read from a single sample in a study of blood T cell repertoires in COVID-19. The protocol was immunoSEQ multiplex PCR, while the TCRdb copy is restricted to in-frame clones and leaves out a portion. The data hold around 310,000 clones, with 90% observed a single time. The sequenced material came from peripheral blood. The receptors shown here come from a woman aged 40 to 49 with COVID-19, enrolled during active disease.

The V gene is TRBV7-3, the J gene TRBJ2-2, with no clear D. Germline CDR1 and CDR2: SGHTA and FQGTGA. The V and J ends lost 3 bases and 5 bases respectively, with 7 bases between them. The CDR3 is 13 residues long. The CDR3 nucleotides read TGTGCCAGCAGCTTCCGTCAGACCGGGGAGCTGTTTTTT. Protein product: CASSFRQTGELFF.

V usage is TRBV7-9 and J usage is TRBJ1-6, with TRBD1 matching over 7 bases. The CDR3 loop spans 16 amino acids. The V segment lost 4 bases and the J segment 6 bases; nucleotides outside the gene matches: 9. From germline, CDR1 is SEHNR and CDR2 FQNEAQ (reference sequence). The chain's CDR3 is CASSSRGQALNSPLHF. The CDR3 DNA reads TGTGCCAGCAGCTCCAGAGGACAGGCGCTTAATTCACCCCTCCACTTT.

V is TRBV4-1 and J is TRBJ2-1; no clear D. Germline assignment: CDR1 MGHRA and CDR2 YSYEKL. The V gene lost 2 bases and the J gene lost 0 bases, with 11 bases spanning the gap. CDR3 size: 16 residues. CDR3 sequence (DNA): TGCGCCAGCAGCCAAAAGAATCCTAGCTCCTACAATGAGCAGTTCTTC. It yields the protein CASSQKNPSSYNEQFF.

The CDR3 reads CASSPKGLKHYNEKLFF. The CDR3 nucleotides read TGCGCCAGCAGCCCTAAGGGACTGAAGCACTATAATGAAAAACTGTTTTTT. The chain has TRBV4-3 and TRBJ1-4; tentative D call: TRBD1 (5 bases). There are 17 residues in the CDR3. In germline, CDR1 is LGHNA, CDR2 YSLEER. The V end was cut by 4 bases, the J end by 4 bases, with 19 bases between.

The gene calls are TRBV4-3 and TRBJ1-6; D remains ambiguous. This CDR3 spans 15 amino acids. CDR1 and CDR2 from the germline V gene are LGHNA and YSLEER. V dropped 1 base and J dropped 4 bases, with 8 bases sitting between them. CDR3 coding DNA: TGCGCCAGCAGCCAAGCACCACAGTATAATTCACCCCTCCACTTT. It codes for CASSQAPQYNSPLHF.

The chain recombines TRBV7-2 with TRBJ1-1; TRBD1 matches 7 bases. Germline CDR1 and CDR2: SGHTA and FQGNSA. With 0 bases clipped from V and 4 bases from J, the junction kept 14 bases outside the gene matches. This CDR3 has 18 residues. CDR3 sequence: CASSLAWTGLASSTEAFF. The CDR3 DNA reads TGTGCCAGCAGCTTAGCATGGACAGGACTAGCTTCGTCCACTGAAGCTTTCTTT.

This rearrangement joins TRBV5-1 to TRBJ2-7, with D perhaps TRBD1 (5 bases). V was shortened by 0 bases and J by 6 bases, with 10 bases between the two germline ends. The length of the CDR3 is 13 residues. Germline V gene lookup returns CDR1 SGHRS and CDR2 YFSETQ. This chain's CDR3 is CASSLVQEGEQYF. The CDR3 DNA reads as TGCGCCAGCAGCTTGGTACAGGAAGGCGAGCAGTACTTC.

On this clone itself: The same CDR3 also results from other DNA sequences found in this sample. The chain joins TRBV12-3 or TRBV12-4 to TRBJ2-7, with D hard to call. V lost 3 bases, J lost 6 bases, and 6 bases lay in between. The CDR3 loop spans 11 amino acids. The CDR3: CASSLRSEQYF. For the CDR3, the DNA is TGTGCCAGCAGTTTGAGGAGCGAGCAGTACTTC.

This clone has only a few counts. The chain carries TRBV7-9 and TRBJ2-7; 7 nucleotides align to TRBD1. Germline-derived CDR1 and CDR2 are SEHNR and FQNEAQ (reference sequence). The CDR3 has 14 residues. V lost 2 bases and J lost 4; bases outside the gene matches: 5. The CDR3 DNA reads TGTGCCAGCAGCTTATTAGACAGGGAGTACGAGCAGTACTTC. This gives the protein CASSLLDREYEQYF.

This clone showed up just once. The chain is built from TRBV19 and TRBJ1-5; 9 bases line up with TRBD1. Germline V gene sequence: CDR1 LNHDA, CDR2 SQIVND (reference sequence). The CDR3 sequence is 14 residues long. The V segment lost 6 bases and the J segment 5 bases; nucleotides outside the gene matches: 5. CDR3 in amino acids: CASRLTGGDQPQHF. The DNA of the CDR3 is TGTGCCAGTAGGCTTACAGGGGGCGATCAGCCCCAGCATTTT.

This clone has just one count. V and J are TRBV7-9 and TRBJ2-5; no definite D call. CDR3 length: 17 amino acids. Trimming left V 1 base short and J 4 bases short, with 19 bases between. CDR1 and CDR2 (germline): SEHNR, FQNEAQ (reference sequence). The CDR3 DNA reads TGTGCCAGCAGCTTAGTTCCCTACACGGAGCCCCCAGAGACCCAGTACTTC. Translation gives CASSLVPYTEPPETQYF.

This chain connects TRBV28 to TRBJ1-6; tentative D call: TRBD1 (5 bases). The CDR3 runs to 15 residues. Germline V gives CDR1 MDHEN, CDR2 SYDVKM. V was trimmed by 6 bases and J by 3 bases, leaving 12 bases between them. As DNA, the CDR3 is TGTGCCAGCAGGGAGAGAGGACACTATAATTCACCCCTCCACTTT. Protein product: CASRERGHYNSPLHF.

The CDR3 DNA reads TGTGCCAGTAGTCCCTGGGGACTAGCGAACACCGGGGAGCTGTTTTTT. It yields the protein CASSPWGLANTGELFF. This chain connects TRBV19 to TRBJ2-2; the match to TRBD2 covers 8 bases. V lost 5 bases, J lost 0 bases, and 5 bases stayed unmatched. The CDR3 runs 16 residues. Per the germline V gene, CDR1 is LNHDA and CDR2 is SQIVND (reference sequence).